Shown below are 2 T cell receptor beta chains from a single sample sequenced in a study of early stage breast cancer tumors. Libraries were prepared by immunoSEQ multiplex PCR; TCRdb keeps only in-frame clonotypes and omits some of them. The sample holds about 69,000 clones; 80% are singletons and the top ten take around 4.7%. The sequenced sample consisted of blood. The origin of the receptors is a person aged 35-55 years with breast cancer.

The chain couples TRBV30 to TRBJ2-1; no reliable D call. V lost 7 bases to trimming and J lost 9 bases, with 13 bases between them. CDR3 size: 11 residues. Germline lookup yields CDR1 GTSNPN and CDR2 SVGIG (reference sequence). CDR3 residues: CASSRSGEQFF. In DNA form, the CDR3 reads TGTGCCTCGTCCAGGAGTGGTGAGCAGTTCTTC.

The chain is built from TRBV5-8 and TRBJ2-3, with 13 bases identical to TRBD2. Germline CDR1 SGHTS, CDR2 YDEGEE. The CDR3 is 15 residues long. The V segment lost 4 bases and the J segment 3 bases; nucleotides outside the gene matches: 2. The CDR3 is CASSVGLAGTDTQYF. CDR3 nucleotide sequence: TGTGCCAGCAGCGTGGGACTAGCGGGAACAGATACGCAGTATTTT.